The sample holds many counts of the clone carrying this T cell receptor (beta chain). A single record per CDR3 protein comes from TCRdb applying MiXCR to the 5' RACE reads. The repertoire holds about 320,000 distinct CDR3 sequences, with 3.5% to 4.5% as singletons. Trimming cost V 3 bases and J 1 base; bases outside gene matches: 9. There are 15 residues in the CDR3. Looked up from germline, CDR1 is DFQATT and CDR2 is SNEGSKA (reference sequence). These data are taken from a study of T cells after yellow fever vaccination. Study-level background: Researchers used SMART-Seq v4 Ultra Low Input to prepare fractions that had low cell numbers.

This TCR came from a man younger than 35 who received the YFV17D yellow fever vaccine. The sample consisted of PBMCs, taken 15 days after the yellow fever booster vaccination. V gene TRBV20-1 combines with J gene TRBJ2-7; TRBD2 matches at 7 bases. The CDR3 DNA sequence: TGCAGTGCTAGTGAGACTAGCCGGCTTTCCTACGAGCAGTACTTC. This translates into CSASETSRLSYEQYF.